This T cell receptor beta chain was obtained from a study of T-cell reconstitution after alpha-beta-depleted transplantation in children (TCRdb year 2016). With regard to the full study: T-cell immune reconstitution after TCRalphabeta/CD19-depleted allogeneic hematopoietic cell transplantation in children was quantitatively tracked in the study by means of TCR repertoire profiling.

The sample's treatment or condition label, in plain terms: allogeneic hematopoietic cell transplantation with graft depleted of TCRalphabeta T cells and CD19 B cells. The transplant recipients were children given TCRalphabeta/CD19-depleted allogeneic hematopoietic cell grafts. In this sample, this clonotype turned up a few times. Its binding antigen is unknown. One base away there is no much larger clone; base qualities are not given. Broader findings and caveats from the paper: Over the following months the frequencies of hyperexpanded clones went down, and after one year T-cell counts and TCRbeta diversity were mostly credited to newly produced T cells. In some patients, the high TCRbeta diversity seen at day 60 was put down to recipient T cells and intrathymic progenitors that had survived conditioning. Apparently early alphabetaT-cell count recovery about two months after transplant reportedly relied on only several hundred rapidly expanded clones derived from non-depleted graft cells.

The V end gives up 6 bases and the J end 3 bases, leaving 5 bases in the junction not matched to a gene. CDR1 and CDR2, per the germline V gene, are SGHAT and FQNNGV. From cysteine to phenylalanine, the CDR3 is 14 amino acids long. Only the CDR3 portion is preserved as DNA: 42 bases, with reading frame beginning at the first base. Library preparation used PCR. Reads for this sample came from an Illumina HiSeq 2500. Molecular barcoding was employed in the preparation of TCR libraries, with unique molecular identifiers being used to normalize TCRbeta repertoire quantification. TCRdb reanalyzed the raw reads on its own, using fastp at Q25 for trimming and MiXCR for clone calling, and kept in-frame beta chains. Identical CDR3 proteins give one entry, which carries the most common genes and DNA. The sample table records a few hundred thousand distinct CDR3 sequences; more than 20% of these occur just once. The top ten clonotypes cover about 4.8% of the sample.

The sequence was obtained from a female patient under 10 years old who had a stem cell transplant for congenital amegakaryocytic thrombocytopenia, so the T cells may come from the graft donor. Rearrangement joined TRBV11-2 to TRBJ1-3, with 7 bases in between that match TRBD1. Sequences were derived from PBMCs, mostly from graft donor cells, sampled 360 days after TCRalphabeta/CD19-depleted stem cell transplant. This receptor has the CDR3 CASRSDRVGNTIYF. Read as DNA, the sequence is TGTGCCAGCAGGTCAGACAGGGTTGGAAACACCATATATTTT.